Listed below are T cell receptor beta chains from one sample, sequenced in a study of OX40 agonist ivuxolimab in advanced cancers. TCRdb's table, derived via immunoSEQ multiplex PCR, lists solely in-frame clones and lacks some. The sample holds about 70,000 clones, approximately 78% seen once. The sequencing here drew on CD4+ or CD8+ T cells sorted from blood, taken in a trial of the OX40 agonist ivuxolimab. Receptors originate from an adult with an advanced solid tumor such as melanoma, head and neck, liver or kidney cancer. Both conserved end residues are part of each CDR3. D genes are given only for firm matches. Not all rows give a size; the values are once, few, many and, for expanded clones, a class.

-	TRBV6-5	TRBJ1-5	-	CASRSTRENQPQHF	TGTGCCAGCAGATCGACAAGGGAAAATCAGCCCCAGCATTTT
-	TRBV9	TRBJ2-7	TRBD1	CASSPQTGGLGYEQYF	TGTGCCAGCAGCCCCCAGACAGGGGGCTTAGGTTACGAGCAGTACTTC
-	TRBV2	TRBJ2-7	TRBD1	CASSEEGGRGTLSYEQYF	TGTGCCAGCAGTGAAGAGGGTGGCAGGGGGACCCTCTCCTACGAGCAGTACTTC
-	TRBV7-8	TRBJ1-1	-	CASSAQLNTEAFF	TGTGCCAGCAGCGCCCAGCTGAACACTGAAGCTTTCTTT
-	TRBV6-5	TRBJ2-2	-	CASSTGQNTGELFF	TGTGCCAGCAGCACCGGACAGAACACCGGGGAGCTGTTTTTT
-	TRBV6-1	TRBJ2-5	TRBD2	CASSLGLADRETQYF	TGTGCCAGCAGTCTGGGACTAGCGGACCGAGAGACCCAGTACTTC
-	TRBV5-1	TRBJ2-3	TRBD1	CASSFTGVPDTQYF	TGCGCCAGCAGCTTCACAGGGGTCCCAGATACGCAGTATTTT
once	TRBV25-1	TRBJ2-7	-	CASSEGDHGYEQYF	TGTGCCAGCAGTGAAGGGGATCACGGATACGAGCAGTACTTC
-	TRBV6-6	TRBJ2-3	-	CASSYPGTSTDTQYF	TGTGCCAGCAGTTACCCCGGGACTAGCACAGATACGCAGTATTTT
-	TRBV5-1	TRBJ2-5	-	CASASPGGQETQYF	TGCGCCAGCGCATCCCCCGGGGGCCAAGAGACCCAGTACTTC
once	TRBV5-4	TRBJ2-1	TRBD2	CASSLQRGRWNEQFF	TGTGCCAGCAGCTTGCAGCGGGGGAGGTGGAATGAGCAGTTCTTC
-	TRBV7-9	TRBJ2-1	TRBD2	CASSLAGGLGNEQFF	TGTGCCAGCAGCTTAGCGGGGGGGTTAGGGAATGAGCAGTTCTTC
few	TRBV6-5	TRBJ1-2	-	CASKGGAAGYTF	TGTGCCAGCAAGGGGGGGGCGGCAGGCTACACCTTC
-	TRBV28	TRBJ2-7	-	CASNSGTRAYEQYF	TGTGCCAGCAATTCCGGGACTCGAGCCTACGAGCAGTACTTC
-	TRBV20-1	TRBJ2-7	-	CSVGGIDEQYF	TGCAGTGTCGGCGGGATTGACGAGCAGTACTTC
-	TRBV28	TRBJ2-2	-	CASRGQGRSTGELFF	TGTGCCAGCAGGGGTCAGGGGAGGAGTACCGGGGAGCTGTTTTTT
-	TRBV6-5	TRBJ2-7	TRBD1	CASSLDRTKYEQYF	TGTGCCAGCAGCTTGGACAGGACCAAGTACGAGCAGTACTTC
-	TRBV29-1	TRBJ1-6	TRBD1	CSARTGTVNSPLHF	TGCAGCGCCCGAACGGGGACAGTTAATTCACCCCTCCACTTT
-	TRBV7-2	TRBJ2-5	-	CASSLAGGPVETQYF	TGTGCCAGCAGCTTAGCGGGGGGGCCGGTAGAGACCCAGTACTTC
-	TRBV5-6	TRBJ2-7	-	CASSFATNLYEQYF	TGTGCCAGCAGCTTTGCGACAAACCTCTACGAGCAGTACTTC
-	TRBV7-2	TRBJ1-3	-	CASSLVGPTLGNTIYF	TGTGCCAGCAGCTTAGTTGGCCCGACCCTCGGAAACACCATATATTTT
-	TRBV11-1	TRBJ1-2	TRBD1	CASSQPGQGSYGYTF	TGTGCCAGCAGCCAACCGGGACAGGGGTCTTATGGCTACACCTTC
-	TRBV4-2	TRBJ2-1	-	CASSQSRTTYNEQFF	TGTGCCAGCAGCCAATCAAGGACGACCTACAATGAGCAGTTCTTC
-	TRBV6-1	TRBJ1-5	TRBD1	CASSVVTGASNQPQHF	TGTGCCAGCAGTGTAGTGACAGGGGCGAGCAATCAGCCCCAGCATTTT
-	TRBV6-5	TRBJ2-7	-	CATGRGRSKEYF	TGTGCCACTGGGAGGGGGCGTAGTAAGGAGTACTTC
-	TRBV5-6	TRBJ1-3	-	CASSLGFSSGNTIYF	TGTGCCAGCAGCTTAGGATTTAGCTCTGGAAACACCATATATTTT
-	TRBV7-9	TRBJ2-7	-	CASSYQFYEQYF	TGTGCCAGCAGCTACCAATTCTACGAGCAGTACTTC
-	TRBV7-9	TRBJ1-1	-	CASSLTWGTFF	TGTGCCAGCAGCTTAACCTGGGGGACTTTCTTT
-	TRBV6-5	TRBJ2-3	TRBD2	CASSYGLAGTDTQYF	TGTGCCAGCAGTTACGGTCTAGCGGGGACAGATACGCAGTATTTT
-	TRBV7-9	TRBJ1-1	-	CASSLGSRTEAFF	TGTGCCAGCAGCTTAGGAAGTCGGACTGAAGCTTTCTTT
many	TRBV7-2	TRBJ2-2	-	CASSSRQFLASTGELFF	TGTGCCAGCAGCTCTAGACAGTTTCTGGCGAGCACCGGGGAGCTGTTTTTT
-	TRBV4-2	TRBJ1-1	-	CASSQGQGRSAFF	TGTGCCAGCAGCCAAGGCCAGGGGAGAAGTGCTTTCTTT
-	TRBV30	TRBJ2-2	TRBD2	CAWKAGANTGELFF	TGTGCCTGGAAGGCGGGGGCGAACACCGGGGAGCTGTTTTTT
-	TRBV7-6	TRBJ2-2	-	CASSFLNTGELFF	TGTGCCAGCAGCTTTCTGAACACCGGGGAGCTGTTTTTT
-	TRBV5-1	TRBJ2-7	TRBD1	CASSRGTGPYEQYF	TGCGCCAGCAGCCGGGGGACAGGGCCGTACGAGCAGTACTTC
-	TRBV2	TRBJ1-2	-	CASSLQGNYGYTF	TGTGCCAGCAGTCTACAGGGAAACTATGGCTACACCTTC
-	TRBV5-1	TRBJ2-7	-	CASSLAPGPYEQYF	TGCGCCAGCAGCTTGGCCCCTGGCCCCTACGAGCAGTACTTC
few	TRBV5-1	TRBJ2-2	TRBD1	CASSPDRGRAGELFF	TGCGCCAGCAGCCCCGACAGGGGAAGGGCCGGGGAGCTGTTTTTT
-	TRBV7-8	TRBJ2-7	TRBD1	CASSPGQGGAYEQYF	TGTGCCAGCAGCCCAGGACAGGGTGGTGCCTACGAGCAGTACTTC
medium-sized	TRBV5-1	TRBJ2-7	TRBD2	CASSLRSGGRDEQYF	TGCGCCAGCAGCTTGAGGAGCGGGGGTCGGGACGAGCAGTACTTC
-	TRBV11-2	TRBJ1-1	-	CASRMDPLYTEAFF	TGTGCCAGCAGGATGGACCCTCTCTACACTGAAGCTTTCTTT
-	TRBV6-5	TRBJ1-1	TRBD1	CASSYSTATGRTEAFF	TGTGCCAGCAGTTACTCAACAGCGACAGGGAGGACTGAAGCTTTCTTT
-	TRBV28	TRBJ2-5	-	CASSFGPAYQETQYF	TGTGCCAGCAGTTTCGGGCCGGCGTACCAAGAGACCCAGTACTTC
once	TRBV5-1	TRBJ1-5	TRBD1	CASSRTGDPNQPQHF	TGCGCCAGCAGCCGGACAGGGGATCCCAATCAGCCCCAGCATTTT
few	TRBV19	TRBJ1-2	-	CASTGRVNYGYTF	TGTGCCAGTACGGGCAGGGTTAACTATGGCTACACCTTC
-	TRBV6-1	TRBJ1-6	-	CASTTGGYNSPLHF	TGTGCCAGCACAACAGGAGGCTATAATTCACCCCTCCACTTT
-	TRBV6-5	TRBJ1-5	-	CASSPTDSLNQPQHF	TGTGCCAGCAGCCCCACCGACAGCCTCAATCAGCCCCAGCATTTT
-	TRBV2	TRBJ2-5	-	CASSAREETQYF	TGTGCCAGCAGTGCCAGGGAAGAGACCCAGTACTTC
once	TRBV28	TRBJ1-3	-	CASSLTGNTIYF	TGTGCCAGCAGCCTTACAGGAAACACCATATATTTT
few	TRBV6-6	TRBJ1-3	-	CASSSVGEGVYF	TGTGCCAGCAGTTCGGTCGGGGAAGGTGTATATTTT
-	TRBV6-1	TRBJ2-2	-	CASRLTGELFF	TGTGCCAGTCGCTTGACCGGGGAGCTGTTTTTT
-	TRBV6-1	TRBJ1-5	-	CASSVDRLGSNQPQHF	TGTGCCAGCAGTGTTGACAGGTTGGGTAGCAATCAGCCCCAGCATTTT
-	TRBV11-2	TRBJ2-7	TRBD2	CASSLGRRGGWAGEQYF	TGTGCCAGCAGCTTAGGGCGTCGCGGGGGATGGGCTGGCGAGCAGTACTTC
once	TRBV10-1	TRBJ1-2	-	CASSESFLSQGRGYGYTF	TGCGCCAGCAGTGAGTCCTTTCTTTCACAGGGTCGGGGCTATGGCTACACCTTC
-	TRBV4-2	TRBJ1-2	-	CASRESQRGYTF	TGTGCCAGCAGGGAGAGTCAACGTGGCTACACCTTC